The 27 T cell receptor beta chains listed next were all sequenced from one sample in a study of T-cell memory formation after mild COVID-19. TCRdb redid the calling of the 5' RACE reads with MiXCR, one entry per CDR3 protein. The data contain under 550,000 distinct CDR3 sequences, around a sixth of them singletons. Sequencing input: PBMCs or a T cell subset sorted from them (not recorded which). Every receptor here comes from an adult woman who had mild COVID-19 (a few samples of this study predate the infection). Cell type and time point are not known.

The genes are TRBV20-1 and TRBJ2-1; D gene unclear. The germline CDR1 and CDR2 sequences are DFQATT and SNEGSKA (reference sequence). The CDR3 consists of 14 residues. V gave up 6 bases and J gave up 8 bases, with 20 bases separating them. The CDR3 here is CSAVPPSRLDEQFF. Written as DNA, the CDR3 is TGCAGTGCCGTTCCCCCCAGTCGGCTCGATGAGCAGTTCTTC.

This clonotype showed up just a few times. The CDR3 sequence: CASSQGTSGRADTQYF. The CDR3 DNA is TGCGCCAGCAGCCAAGGGACTAGCGGGAGGGCAGATACGCAGTATTTT. The genes are TRBV4-3 and TRBJ2-3, with 15 bases matching TRBD2. The CDR3 is made up of 16 amino acids. Germline loops: CDR1 LGHNA, CDR2 YSLEER. J gave up 4 bases and V 1 base, and 0 bases lay outside the gene matches.

This clonotype was counted only a few times. The chain combines TRBV29-1 with TRBJ2-7, with 7 nucleotides matching TRBD1. Trimming at V came to 0 bases and at J to 4 bases, leaving 0 bases not matched to a gene. The CDR3 has 12 amino acids. Germline CDR1 SQVTM, CDR2 ANQGSEA. CDR3 in DNA: TGCAGCGTTGAAGACAGGGGGTACGAGCAGTACTTC. This encodes CSVEDRGYEQYF.

This clonotype turned up a few times. The chain joins TRBV5-1 to TRBJ2-3, with a tentative D call TRBD2 (5 bases). The germline V gene has CDR1 SGHRS and CDR2 YFSETQ. Deletions cut 0 bases from V and 1 base from J, with 9 bases between. CDR3 length: 15 residues. The CDR3 DNA follows: TGCGCCAGCAGCTTGGGGGGAGAAGGCACAGATACGCAGTATTTT. This sequence encodes CASSLGGEGTDTQYF.

The table lists this clonotype with a few counts. This chain uses TRBV10-2 with TRBJ2-7; a possible D gene is TRBD2 (7 bases). Germline V gene data show CDR1 as WSHSY and CDR2 as SAAADI. This CDR3 comprises 14 residues. V was shortened by 7 bases and J by 4 bases, with 17 bases between the two germline ends. The CDR3 nucleotides are TGCGCCAGCACTTCGACGGGGGGCAGTTACGAGCAGTACTTC. This sequence encodes CASTSTGGSYEQYF.

The J gene is TRBJ2-1, the V gene TRBV6-5; the D is unclear. The V end was cut by 0 bases, the J end by 5 bases, with 11 bases between. Per the germline V gene, CDR1 is MNHEY and CDR2 is SVGAGI. The length of the CDR3 is 15 residues. The CDR3 region is CASSYSEPGDNEQFF. The CDR3 coding sequence is TGTGCCAGCAGTTACTCAGAACCGGGCGACAATGAGCAGTTCTTC.

This clonotype was seen a handful of times. This sequence joins TRBV18 and TRBJ1-1, with 8 bases matching TRBD1. V lost 4 bases to trimming and J lost 2 bases; unmatched junction nucleotides: 9. Germline CDR1 KGHSH, CDR2 LQKENI. The CDR3 spans 16 residues. The CDR3 region has the DNA TGTGCCAGCTCACGAGAAAGGACAGGGTACAACACTGAAGCTTTCTTT. As protein: CASSRERTGYNTEAFF. Full variable domain (outside the CDR3, taken from reference TRBV18 and TRBJ1-1): NAGVMQNPRHLVRRRGQEARLRCSPMKGHSHVYWYRQLPEEGLKFMVYLQKENIIDESGMPKERFSAEFPKEGPSILRIQQVVRGDSAAYFCASSRERTGYNTEAFFGQGTRLTVV.

This clonotype showed up just a few times. The chain has TRBV7-9 and TRBJ1-1; 7 bases fit TRBD1. This CDR3 has 15 amino acids. The V gene's germline CDR1 is SEHNR and CDR2 FQNEAQ (reference sequence). With 5 bases clipped from V and 8 bases from J, the junction kept 14 bases outside the gene matches. The CDR3: CASSTPTGSAHEAFF. Here the CDR3 DNA reads TGTGCCAGCAGCACACCGACAGGGAGCGCGCACGAAGCTTTCTTT.

The chain uses TRBV2 and TRBJ2-5; 14 nucleotides agree with TRBD2. The germline V gene encodes CDR1 SNHLY and CDR2 FYNNEI. The CDR3 has 18 residues. J gave up 6 bases and V 6 bases, and 15 bases lay outside the gene matches. The CDR3 is CASSPSGGTSGSRKTQYF. In nucleotides, the CDR3 is TGTGCCAGCAGCCCCTCCGGGGGGACTAGCGGGAGTCGTAAGACCCAGTACTTC.

This clonotype was seen more than once but under ten times. J is TRBJ2-5 and V is TRBV14, with a possible D match to TRBD2 (5 bases). In germline, CDR1 is SGHDN, CDR2 FVKESK. The V gene lost 1 base and the J gene lost 4 bases, with 10 bases spanning the gap. This CDR3 region has 14 residues. The CDR3 loop reads CASSQVRDRETQYF. The CDR3 nucleotides read TGTGCCAGCAGCCAAGTGAGGGATCGAGAGACCCAGTACTTC.

This clonotype was seen a few times. The V and J genes are TRBV3-1 and TRBJ1-1, with D unresolved. This CDR3 is 15 amino acids long. Germline assignment: CDR1 LGHDT and CDR2 YNNKEL (reference sequence). Trimming removed 5 bases from V and 0 bases from J, with 13 bases in between. The CDR3 DNA follows: TGTGCCAGCAGCAACCGGGAGATCATGAACACTGAAGCTTTCTTT. This gives the protein CASSNREIMNTEAFF.

CDR3 nucleotide sequence: TGTGCCAGCAGCGTACAGGTCTCTGGAAACACCATATATTTT. Residues: CASSVQVSGNTIYF. This rearrangement joins TRBV11-2 to TRBJ1-3, with D possibly matching TRBD1 (5 bases). CDR1 SGHAT and CDR2 FQNNGV come from the germline V gene. The V and J ends lost 5 bases and 0 bases respectively, with 8 bases between them. This CDR3 is 14 amino acids long.

The chain carries TRBV21-1 and TRBJ1-5. TRBV21-1 is a pseudogene. CDR3 size: 15 residues. The CDR3 loop is CASSKPACGNQPQHF. In DNA, the CDR3 is TGTGCCAGCAGCAAGCCGGCTTGCGGCAATCAGCCCCAGCATTTT.

This clonotype was counted many times. The V gene is TRBV15, the J gene TRBJ2-2; D is possibly TRBD1 (6 bases). Trimming took off 4 bases at V and 0 bases at J, with 12 bases between the two ends. Germline values: CDR1 LNHNV, CDR2 YYDKDF (reference sequence). The CDR3 runs to 16 residues. This CDR3 reads CATSTYGGSNTGELFF. The CDR3 nucleotides are TGTGCCACCAGCACCTATGGGGGCTCGAACACCGGGGAGCTGTTTTTT.

The gene calls are TRBV6-5 and TRBJ1-1, with D possibly TRBD1 on 6 matching bases. This CDR3 comprises 13 residues. V was pared by 4 bases and J by 7 bases, with 13 bases between. The germline V gene encodes CDR1 MNHEY and CDR2 SVGAGI. CDR3 sequence (DNA): TGTGCCAGCAGTTCCCCCAAACAGGGTGAAGCTTTCTTT. Translating it yields CASSSPKQGEAFF.

This clonotype was seen a few times. V gene TRBV29-1 combines with J gene TRBJ2-1, with 8 positions matching TRBD2. The CDR3 has 14 residues. The germline CDR1 and CDR2 sequences are SQVTM and ANQGSEA. V trimming: 5 bases; J trimming: 6 bases; junction bases outside the gene matches: 9. The CDR3 region has the DNA TGCAGCGTTATTGGCGGGAGGCGGAGCAATGAGCAGTTCTTC. It translates to CSVIGGRRSNEQFF.

This clonotype was seen a few times. Compared with germline, one end of the junction differs, possibly owing to a read error. The V gene is TRBV11-3, the J gene TRBJ2-4, with 7 bases lining up with TRBD2. This CDR3 has 14 residues. The germline V gene has CDR1 SGHNT and CDR2 YENEEA. The CDR3 sequence: CATSRGVAKNIQYF. Written as DNA, the CDR3 is TGTGCCACCAGCCGGGGGGTAGCCAAAAACATTCAGTACTTC.

The chain links TRBV4-2 to TRBJ2-5; no firm D call. This CDR3 has 13 residues. V dropped 5 bases and J dropped 3 bases, with 10 bases sitting between them. The germline CDR1 and CDR2 sequences are LGHNA and YNFKEQ. In DNA, the CDR3 is TGTGCCAGCAGCGAGACCGTAGAAGAGACCCAGTACTTC. This sequence encodes CASSETVEETQYF.

This chain links TRBV7-3 with TRBJ2-3, with D perhaps matching TRBD2 (6 bases). This CDR3 contains 16 residues. Trimming stripped 3 bases from V and 1 base from J, with 14 bases between. Germline-derived CDR1 and CDR2 are SGHTA and FQGTGA. The CDR3 here is CASSLRGVGGTDTQYF. As DNA, the CDR3 is TGTGCCAGCAGCTTGCGCGGGGTAGGAGGCACAGATACGCAGTATTTT.

This clonotype was seen repeatedly, ten times or more. V and J are TRBV5-5 and TRBJ2-3, with no clear D. This CDR3 is 13 amino acids long. Trimming removed 0 bases from V and 2 bases from J, with 4 bases in between. CDR1 and CDR2 from the germline V gene are SGHKS and YYEKEE (reference sequence). The CDR3 DNA reads as TGTGCCAGCAGCTTGGACCTCACAGATACGCAGTATTTT. Translated: CASSLDLTDTQYF.

This clonotype was observed a handful of times. The gene calls are TRBV24-1 and TRBJ2-1; TRBD2 matches 7 bases. The CDR3 length is 16 residues. Losses at the gene ends were 4 bases for V and 4 bases for J; bases not matched to a gene: 9. Germline CDR1 and CDR2: KGHDR and SFDVKD. CDR3 amino acids: CATSERGSTNYNEQFF. Here the CDR3 DNA reads TGTGCCACCAGTGAGCGGGGGTCTACCAATTACAATGAGCAGTTCTTC.

The chain combines TRBV20-1 with TRBJ1-2, with D possibly being TRBD1 (5 bases). V was trimmed by 1 base and J by 8 bases, leaving 11 bases between them. The CDR3 length is 12 residues. Germline CDR1 is DFQATT and CDR2 is SNEGSKA (reference sequence). In DNA form, the CDR3 reads TGCAGTGCTAGAGGAAGACAGAGCGGCTACACCTTC. Residues: CSARGRQSGYTF.

The chain carries TRBV12-3 or TRBV12-4 and TRBJ2-3, with TRBD2 matching over 8 bases. The trim removed 6 bases at V and 0 bases at J, leaving 17 bases unmatched. The CDR3 extends over 19 amino acids. The CDR3, as DNA: TGTGCCAGCAGCCGCCAGGCGAGGTCCACTAGCGGTAGCACAGATACGCAGTATTTT. This translates into CASSRQARSTSGSTDTQYF.

This clonotype turned up a few times. The chain has TRBV12-3 or TRBV12-4 and TRBJ2-5; D is possibly TRBD2 (6 bases). CDR3 size: 15 residues. The germline V and J ends were trimmed by 5 bases and 1 base, with 14 bases remaining between them. CDR3 coding DNA: TGTGCCAGCAGTCCGGGGGTCGGCGGCCAAGAGACCCAGTACTTC. Protein: CASSPGVGGQETQYF.

This rearrangement joins TRBV27 to TRBJ1-5; 7 bases align to TRBD1. Germline trimming cut 4 bases from V and 1 base from J; bases unmatched to any gene: 16. From germline, CDR1 is MNHEY and CDR2 SMNVEV (reference sequence). The CDR3 contains 19 residues. The CDR3 is CASSSPWGRGGESNQPQHF. The CDR3, as DNA: TGTGCCAGCAGTTCCCCGTGGGGCAGGGGGGGGGAAAGCAATCAGCCCCAGCATTTT.

This clonotype has only a few counts. The rearrangement uses TRBV3-1 and TRBJ2-2; D is possibly TRBD1 or TRBD2 (5 bases each). Germline lookup yields CDR1 LGHDT and CDR2 YNNKEL (reference sequence). V lost 6 bases, J lost 6 bases, and 11 bases lay in between. The CDR3 is made up of 13 amino acids. The CDR3 DNA follows: TGTGCCAGCAGTCGGGACGGATCCGGGGAGCTGTTTTTT. Translation gives CASSRDGSGELFF.

V gene TRBV5-4 combines with J gene TRBJ2-7; tentative D call: TRBD1 (5 bases). V shed 4 bases and J shed 2 bases, with 13 bases lying between them. The CDR3 length is 14 residues. Germline CDR1 is SGHNT and CDR2 is YYREEE (reference sequence). Here the CDR3 DNA reads TGTGCCAGCAGCGGCTCGACAGCTCCCTACGAGCAGTACTTC. Protein: CASSGSTAPYEQYF.